A single sample is the source of the 3 T cell receptor beta chains below, sequenced in a study of blood T cells in healthy people across ages (dated by TCRdb to 2013 to 2016). The library came from 5' RACE. Sequencing used an Illumina HiSeq 2500. A second PCR of roughly 7 to 12 cycles was run with a J-beta primer mix and a sample-barcoded 5' primer. TCRdb applied fastp at Q25 and MiXCR to the public reads, then kept only in-frame beta chains. Each CDR3 protein gets just one entry, which takes the most common genes and DNA from the rows behind it. This sample lists around 1,000,000 distinct CDR3 sequences; around 27% were detected once. Approximately 0.71% of the sample is held by the ten biggest clonotypes. These same data were also listed under a study on T cells of mothers and their children.

The sequenced sample was blood. These TCRs come from a girl aged 2 to 10 in good health.

The rearrangement links TRBV4-2 to TRBJ2-3; 10 nucleotides match TRBD2. This CDR3 has 17 amino acids. Germline-derived CDR1 and CDR2 are LGHNA and YNFKEQ. V was pared by 1 base and J by 4 bases, with 8 bases of the junction left unmatched. CDR3 amino acids: CASSQVLAGAPPDTQYF. The CDR3 DNA is TGTGCCAGCAGCCAAGTCCTAGCGGGAGCACCCCCAGATACGCAGTATTTT.

This clonotype has a handful of counts. The rearrangement uses TRBV10-2 and TRBJ1-1; D unresolved. Per germline, CDR1 WSHSY and CDR2 SAAADI. CDR3 length: 13 amino acids. The V and J ends lost 3 bases and 1 base respectively, with 6 bases between them. CDR3 residues: CASSDTSNTEAFF. Here the CDR3 DNA reads TGCGCCAGCAGTGACACCTCGAACACTGAAGCTTTCTTT.

J is TRBJ2-7 and V is TRBV15, with D possibly being TRBD1 (6 bases). Trimming pared 1 base from V and 7 bases from J, leaving 17 bases between. The CDR3 has 15 amino acids. The V gene's germline CDR1 is LNHNV and CDR2 YYDKDF (reference sequence). The CDR3 protein is CATSRVIMGADEQYF. The DNA of the CDR3 is TGTGCCACCAGCAGAGTTATAATGGGGGCTGATGAGCAGTACTTC. Supplemented by reference TRBV15 and TRBJ2-7, the full variable domain reads DAMVIQNPRYQVTQFGKPVTLSCSQTLNHNVMYWYQQKSSQAPKLLFHYYDKDFNNEADTPDNFQSRRPNTSFCFLDIRSPGLGDTAMYLCATSRVIMGADEQYFGPGTRLTVT.